The clone carrying this TCR beta chain was counted ten times or more. Its antigen is unidentified. This sample was taken from a study of breast tumors, draining lymph nodes, adjacent tissues. TCRdb re-analysed the multiplex PCR reads in MiXCR, keeping a single row per CDR3 protein. The sample has around 120,000 distinct CDR3 sequences, 20% seen once. The study's findings and limits: Tumor T cell lymph node origin was a supported hypothesis, not proven. Tumor TCR diversity was below lymph nodes but above nontumor tissue. Data fit most tumor T cells coming from lymph node, expanding in tumor.

Germline-derived CDR1 and CDR2 are MNHNS and SASEGT. The ends were cut back, 4 bases at V and 3 bases at J, with 1 base in the middle. The CDR3 totals 10 residues. Breast cancer patients provided tissue from their axillary draining lymph nodes. The source is a female donor with breast cancer. Some clones in this sample may be carry-over from other donors' samples. V gene TRBV6-1 combines with J gene TRBJ2-7, with D uncertain. Sequenced: axillary lymph node tissue. This CDR3 reads CASSGYEQYF. CDR3 sequence (DNA): TGTGCCAGCAGTGGCTACGAGCAGTACTTC.